This T cell receptor beta chain was identified during a study of shared clonotypes between healthy human individuals. Turning to this clone: Its target is not known.

Study conclusions and caveats: Sequencing depth was expected to affect clonotype sharing among donors.

Method: immunoSEQ multiplex PCR; TCRdb's copy keeps in-frame clones and lacks some. The data contain about 1.5 million clones, roughly 96% of them singletons. There were no recent acute infections or vaccinations among the donors, who were healthy HIV-negative adults. The V segment lost 2 bases and the J segment 1 base; nucleotides outside the gene matches: 5. Germline V gene sequence: CDR1 SQVTM, CDR2 ANQGSEA. This CDR3 comprises 15 residues. This receptor was taken from a man aged 25 to 45 in good health. Source material: naive CD4+ T cells sorted from blood. The sample's subset: CD45RA+ positively selected. The rearrangement joins TRBV29-1 to TRBJ2-3; 8 bases map to TRBD1. The CDR3 DNA sequence: TGCAGCGTTGAAATGACGGGACAGGGCACAGATACGCAGTATTTT. This translates into CSVEMTGQGTDTQYF.